Each of the 22 T cell receptor beta chains below was sequenced from the same sample in a study of T cell responses to AZD1222 COVID-19 vaccine (dated by TCRdb to the early 2020s). According to the study, the label for this sample's time point signals: baseline before first vaccination. The library was produced with the immunoSEQ multiplex PCR assay. The source is immuneACCESS, and TCRdb retained only in-frame sequences with V and J called. Part of the clones is not carried over; for the studies checked, unresolved V genes explain less than half of this, and the remainder is unexplained. For this sample there are 120,000 or so clones; roughly 89% appear just once. Roughly 5% of the sample rests with the top ten. Sequencing used peripheral blood, obtained on day 0 of AZD1222 vaccination. The source is an adult in good health.

The chain joins TRBV7-3 to TRBJ2-1; D may be TRBD1 (5 bases). CDR1 and CDR2 (germline): SGHTA, FQGTGA. V was pared by 5 bases and J by 8 bases, with 19 bases between. This CDR3 is built from 15 residues. CDR3 DNA: TGTGCCAGCAGCCTCAGGCAGGGTGGGCTCGATGAGCAGTTCTTC. It yields the protein CASSLRQGGLDEQFF.

The table lists this clone with a count of one. The CDR3 spells CATSDLAWGNTGELFF. In nucleotides, the CDR3 is TGTGCCACCAGTGATTTGGCATGGGGGAACACCGGGGAGCTGTTTTTT. The chain is built from TRBV24-1 and TRBJ2-2; D remains unclear. Trimming removed 0 bases from V and 1 base from J, with 8 bases in between. CDR1 KGHDR and CDR2 SFDVKD come from the germline V gene. The CDR3 is 16 amino acids.

The chain uses TRBV5-1 and TRBJ1-3; D is uncertain. With 0 bases removed from V and 3 bases from J, the gap between germline ends came to 13 bases. Germline V gene data show CDR1 as SGHRS and CDR2 as YFSETQ. This CDR3 is 16 amino acids long. The CDR3 here is CASSLDRFLNGNTIYF. The CDR3 DNA reads TGCGCCAGCAGCTTGGACAGATTTCTGAATGGAAACACCATATATTTT.

J is TRBJ2-5 and V is TRBV6-5; D uncertain. Trimming took 0 bases from V and 4 from J, leaving 15 bases between them. The CDR3 covers 16 residues. Germline loops: CDR1 MNHEY, CDR2 SVGAGI. CDR3 loop: CASSYSKHLRRETQYF. For the CDR3, the DNA is TGTGCCAGCAGTTACTCGAAACATCTTCGTCGAGAGACCCAGTACTTC.

The V call is TRBV5-4, the J call TRBJ2-7, with D perhaps matching TRBD1 (6 bases). The V gene's germline CDR1 is SGHNT and CDR2 YYREEE (reference sequence). V was clipped by 4 bases and J by 1 base, with 12 bases between them. This CDR3 contains 14 residues. CDR3 in DNA: TGTGCCAGCAGCATGACAGGACTTTCCTACGAGCAGTACTTC. It encodes CASSMTGLSYEQYF.

The J gene is TRBJ2-5, the V gene TRBV5-1, with TRBD1 matching over 12 bases. CDR1 and CDR2 (germline): SGHRS, YFSETQ. The CDR3 sequence is 17 residues long. V shed 3 bases and J 4 bases; nucleotides not matched to a gene: 10. CDR3 bases: TGCGCCAGCAGCTCCCCCAGGGGGACAGGGGGCTCAGAGACCCAGTACTTC. Protein sequence: CASSSPRGTGGSETQYF.

This clone was recorded only once. The chain uses TRBV25-1 and TRBJ1-4, with TRBD1 matching 8 bases. The V segment lost 2 bases and the J segment 6 bases; nucleotides outside the gene matches: 8. This CDR3 region has 16 residues. In germline, CDR1 is MGHDK, CDR2 SYGVNS. The CDR3 nucleotides are TGTGCCAGCAGTGAACTCGGGACAGGACAAGATGAAAAACTGTTTTTT. Its protein product is CASSELGTGQDEKLFF.

The chain combines TRBV19 with TRBJ1-2, with a weak D call TRBD1 (5 bases). The V and J ends lost 0 bases and 8 bases respectively, with 10 bases between them. There are 13 residues in the CDR3. The germline gives CDR1 LNHDA, CDR2 SQIVND (reference sequence). The CDR3 DNA is TGTGCCAGTAGTATAGACCGCCGGGGCGGCTACACCTTC. Translation gives CASSIDRRGGYTF.

The J gene is TRBJ2-5, the V gene TRBV5-1; D might be TRBD1 (6 bases). The CDR3 is 15 residues long. Trimming shortened V by 3 bases and J by 0 bases, and 12 bases separated the two germline ends. Germline CDR1 reads SGHRS; CDR2 reads YFSETQ. CDR3 coding DNA: TGCGCCAGCAGCTCAAAAACAGGGAACCAAGAGACCCAGTACTTC. As protein: CASSSKTGNQETQYF.

This chain uses TRBV19 with TRBJ1-2; 11 bases are shared with TRBD1. The CDR3 spans 13 residues. Per germline, CDR1 LNHDA and CDR2 SQIVND (reference sequence). The J segment lost 7 bases and the V segment lost 6 bases, leaving 4 bases of the junction unmatched. The CDR3 DNA reads as TGTGCCAGTAGGACTGGGACAGGGGGTGGCTACACCTTC. This gives the protein CASRTGTGGGYTF.

This clone was detected only a few times. The chain is built from TRBV7-2 and TRBJ2-7; D is ambiguous. The CDR3 runs 14 residues. Germline CDR1 SGHTA, CDR2 FQGNSA. Trimming took 3 bases from V and 2 from J, leaving 11 bases between them. CDR3: CASSFGYPAYEQYF. In DNA, the CDR3 is TGTGCCAGCAGCTTTGGATACCCAGCCTACGAGCAGTACTTC.

The CDR3 here is CASSPRPDSGNTIYF. CDR3 sequence (DNA): TGTGCCAGCAGCCCCCGGCCCGACTCTGGAAACACCATATATTTT. The chain couples TRBV9 to TRBJ1-3; D not certain. CDR1 SGDLS and CDR2 YYNGEE come from the germline V gene. The CDR3 covers 15 residues. V lost 4 bases, J lost 0 bases, and 11 bases lay in between.

CDR3 sequence: CASSSNTYGYTF. The CDR3 region has the DNA TGTGCCAGCAGCTCCAACACGTATGGCTACACCTTC. The V and J genes are TRBV7-2 and TRBJ1-2; D remains unclear. This CDR3 has 12 residues. V shed 4 bases and J shed 5 bases, with 8 bases lying between them. The germline gives CDR1 SGHTA, CDR2 FQGNSA.

The J gene is TRBJ2-1, the V gene TRBV3-1 (or the pseudogene TRBV3-2); TRBD2 might be the D (6 bases). This CDR3 has 15 residues. CDR1 is LGHDT and CDR2 is YNNKEL in the germline V gene (reference sequence). Trimming left V 0 bases short and J 6 bases short, with 12 bases between. The CDR3 DNA reads TGTGCCAGCAGCCAAGAACTAGCTCTCCCCAATGAGCAGTTCTTC. Translated: CASSQELALPNEQFF.

The rearrangement links TRBV5-4 to TRBJ2-3; possible D gene TRBD2, 6 bases. The CDR3 extends over 12 amino acids. Germline V lookup: CDR1 SGHNT, CDR2 YYREEE (reference sequence). V dropped 0 bases and J dropped 14 bases, with 13 bases sitting between them. The CDR3 sequence: CASSLGEERTYF. The CDR3, as DNA: TGTGCCAGCAGCTTGGGGGAGGAGCGTACGTATTTT.

CDR3 coding DNA: TGTGCCAGCAGCTTGGCAGGGGATGACACTGAAGCTTTCTTT. It specifies CASSLAGDDTEAFF. The V gene is TRBV11-2, the J gene TRBJ1-1, with TRBD1 as a possible D gene (6 bases). V lost 3 bases and J lost 3, with 11 bases in between. Germline values: CDR1 SGHAT, CDR2 FQNNGV. This CDR3 has 14 amino acids. Looking up the rest from reference TRBV11-2 and TRBJ1-1 gives the full variable domain: EAGVAQSPRYKIIEKRQSVAFWCNPISGHATLYWYQQILGQGPKLLIQFQNNGVVDDSQLPKDRFSAERLKGVDSTLKIQPAKLEDSAVYLCASSLAGDDTEAFFGQGTRLTVV.

This chain links TRBV3-1 (or the pseudogene TRBV3-2) with TRBJ1-1; TRBD1 is a possible D gene (6 bases). The V gene's germline CDR1 is LGHDT and CDR2 YNNKEL (reference sequence). The V end was cut by 3 bases, the J end by 0 bases, with 11 bases between. CDR3 length: 15 amino acids. Written as DNA, the CDR3 is TGTGCCAGCAGCCACCGACAGGACCTGAACACTGAAGCTTTCTTT. Translation: CASSHRQDLNTEAFF.

The rearrangement joins TRBV5-4 to TRBJ1-1, with a tentative D call TRBD1 (6 bases). The CDR3 covers 14 residues. Germline V gene data show CDR1 as SGHNT and CDR2 as YYREEE (reference sequence). Between the trimmed V and J ends, which lost 0 bases and 1 base, there was a span of 7 bases. CDR3 in amino acids: CASSLAGQNTEAFF. Here the CDR3 DNA reads TGTGCCAGCAGCTTGGCGGGACAGAACACTGAAGCTTTCTTT.

The chain carries TRBV20-1 and TRBJ2-5, with 8 bases aligning to TRBD1. Trimming removed 3 bases from V and 4 bases from J; junction bases left unmatched: 13. The germline CDR1 and CDR2 sequences are DFQATT and SNEGSKA (reference sequence). The CDR3 has 16 amino acids. DNA of the CDR3: TGCAGTGCTAGTGGGGGCCAGGGGGCGTCGAGAGAGACCCAGTACTTC. It yields the protein CSASGGQGASRETQYF.

The chain uses TRBV28 and TRBJ2-7, with no clear D. The V and J ends lost 10 bases and 3 bases respectively, with 19 bases between them. The germline CDR1 and CDR2 sequences are MDHEN and SYDVKM. This CDR3 is 14 amino acids long. The CDR3 coding sequence is TGTGCCACCAGAAACCCAGGCCAGTTCTACGAGCAGTACTTC. Its translation is CATRNPGQFYEQYF.

The chain employs TRBV24-1 and TRBJ2-5, with D perhaps being TRBD1 or TRBD2 (5 bases each). The germline V gene encodes CDR1 KGHDR and CDR2 SFDVKD. The germline V and J ends were trimmed by 0 bases and 1 base, with 14 bases remaining between them. The CDR3 is made up of 17 amino acids. In DNA, the CDR3 is TGTGCCACCAGTGATTTGCCTCCGGGACCCGGCCAAGAGACCCAGTACTTC. Translating gives CATSDLPPGPGQETQYF.

This sequence joins TRBV19 and TRBJ2-1; TRBD1 is a possible D gene (5 bases). Germline loops: CDR1 LNHDA, CDR2 SQIVND (reference sequence). Trimming left V 5 bases short and J 1 base short, with 12 bases between. The CDR3 has 15 amino acids. This CDR3 is CASSQLRTSYNEQFF. Here the CDR3 DNA reads TGTGCCAGTAGTCAACTCCGGACATCCTACAATGAGCAGTTCTTC.